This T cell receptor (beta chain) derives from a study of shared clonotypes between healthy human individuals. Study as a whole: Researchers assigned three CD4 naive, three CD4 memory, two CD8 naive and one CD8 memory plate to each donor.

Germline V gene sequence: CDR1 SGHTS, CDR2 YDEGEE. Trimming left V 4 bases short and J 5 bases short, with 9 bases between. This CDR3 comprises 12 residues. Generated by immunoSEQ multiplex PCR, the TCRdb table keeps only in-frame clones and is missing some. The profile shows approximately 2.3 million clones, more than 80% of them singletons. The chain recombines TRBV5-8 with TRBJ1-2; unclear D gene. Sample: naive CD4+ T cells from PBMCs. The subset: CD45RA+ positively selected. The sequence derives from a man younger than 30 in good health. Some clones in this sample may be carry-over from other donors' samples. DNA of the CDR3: TGTGCCAGCAGCCCGACCTATTATGGCTACACCTTC. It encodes CASSPTYYGYTF.